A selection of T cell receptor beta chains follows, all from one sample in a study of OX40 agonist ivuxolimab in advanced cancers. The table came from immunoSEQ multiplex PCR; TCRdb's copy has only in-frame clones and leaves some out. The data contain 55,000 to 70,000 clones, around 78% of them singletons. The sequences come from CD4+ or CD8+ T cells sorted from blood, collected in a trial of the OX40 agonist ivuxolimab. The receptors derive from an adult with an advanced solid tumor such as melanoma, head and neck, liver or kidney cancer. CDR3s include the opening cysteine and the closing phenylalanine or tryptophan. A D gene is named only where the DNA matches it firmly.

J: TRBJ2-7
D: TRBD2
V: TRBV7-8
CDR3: CASSPFRLAGAYEQYF

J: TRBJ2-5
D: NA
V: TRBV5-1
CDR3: CASSRIASESETQYF

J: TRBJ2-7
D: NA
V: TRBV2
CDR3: CASSVMDHEQYF

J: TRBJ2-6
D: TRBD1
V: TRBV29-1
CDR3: CSVGTGWEGANVLTF

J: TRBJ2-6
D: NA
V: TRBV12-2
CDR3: CASRLGGPGANVLTF

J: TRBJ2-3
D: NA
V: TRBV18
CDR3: CASSPLGQSFTDTQYF

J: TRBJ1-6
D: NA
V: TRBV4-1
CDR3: CASSQLTVDSPLHF

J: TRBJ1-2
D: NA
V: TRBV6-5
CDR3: CASRPGQNNYGYTF

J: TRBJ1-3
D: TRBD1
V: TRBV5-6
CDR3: CASSRDRGISGNTIYF

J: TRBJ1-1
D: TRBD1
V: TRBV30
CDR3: CAWSPRRDSQNTEAFF

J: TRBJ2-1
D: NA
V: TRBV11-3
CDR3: CASSLEQGGVLNEQFF

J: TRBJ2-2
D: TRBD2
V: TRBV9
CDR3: CASSAGLGYTGELFF

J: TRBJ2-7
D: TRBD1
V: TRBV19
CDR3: CASSVHLGQGYEQYF

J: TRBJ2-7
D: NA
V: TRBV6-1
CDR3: CASTQLTSYEQYF

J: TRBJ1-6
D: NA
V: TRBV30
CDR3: CAWSVLETGSPLHF

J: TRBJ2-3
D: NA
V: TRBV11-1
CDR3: CASSVQSGGNTDTQYF

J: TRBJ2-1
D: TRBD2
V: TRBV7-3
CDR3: CASSPGTSGQFF

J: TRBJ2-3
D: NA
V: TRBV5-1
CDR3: CASSFAGPYTDTQYF

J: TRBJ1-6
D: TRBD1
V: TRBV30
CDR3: CAWVLGTAYNSPLHF

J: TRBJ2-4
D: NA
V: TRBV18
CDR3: CASSPGQGKNIQYF

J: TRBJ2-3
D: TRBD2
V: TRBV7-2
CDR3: CASSWRTSGGARDTQYF

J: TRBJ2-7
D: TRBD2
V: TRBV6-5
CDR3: CASSYAGLAMYEQYF

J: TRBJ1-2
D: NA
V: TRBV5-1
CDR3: CASSWGQENYGYTF

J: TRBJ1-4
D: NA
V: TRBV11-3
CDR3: CASSLNEKLFF

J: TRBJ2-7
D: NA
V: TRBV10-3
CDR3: CAISLAGSSYEQYF

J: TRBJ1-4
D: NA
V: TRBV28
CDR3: CASSRFGESEKLFF

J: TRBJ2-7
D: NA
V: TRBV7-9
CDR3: CASSFGRFSYEQYF

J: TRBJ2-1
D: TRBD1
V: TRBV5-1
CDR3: CASSYRGTGGAEQFF

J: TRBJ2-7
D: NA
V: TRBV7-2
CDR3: CASSLVLSGTFEQYF

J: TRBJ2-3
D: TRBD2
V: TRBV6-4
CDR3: CASSPAGGRDTQYF

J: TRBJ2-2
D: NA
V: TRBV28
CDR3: CASSPGTNTGELFF

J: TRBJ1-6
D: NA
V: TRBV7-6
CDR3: CASSLMAGNSPLHF

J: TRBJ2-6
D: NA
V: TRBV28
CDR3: CASSSGLSGANVLTF

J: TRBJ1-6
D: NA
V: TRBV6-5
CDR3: CASSYIGGAGSPLHF

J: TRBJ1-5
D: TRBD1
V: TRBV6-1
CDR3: CASGTGYQPQHF

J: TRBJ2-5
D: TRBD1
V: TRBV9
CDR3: CASSGTGGIETQYF